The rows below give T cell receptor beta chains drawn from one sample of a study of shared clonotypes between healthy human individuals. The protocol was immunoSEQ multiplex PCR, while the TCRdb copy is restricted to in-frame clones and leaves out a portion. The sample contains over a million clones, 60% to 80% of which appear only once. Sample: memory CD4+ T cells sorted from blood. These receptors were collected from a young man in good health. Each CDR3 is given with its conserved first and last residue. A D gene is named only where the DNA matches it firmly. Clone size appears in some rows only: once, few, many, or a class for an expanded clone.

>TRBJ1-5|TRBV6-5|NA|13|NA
TGTGCCAGCAGTTTTATGGCGAATCAGCCCCAGCATTTT
CASSFMANQPQHF
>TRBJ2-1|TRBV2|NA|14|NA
TGTGCCAGCAGTGAAGCGCGGCAGCGGGATGAGCAGTTCTTC
CASSEARQRDEQFF
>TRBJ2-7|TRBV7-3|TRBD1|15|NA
TGTGCCAGCAGCTTAATGGTGGGACAGGGATACGAGCAGTACTTC
CASSLMVGQGYEQYF
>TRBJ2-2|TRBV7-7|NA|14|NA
TGTGCTAGCAGCTCTCACGAGGACACCGGGGAGCTGTTTTTT
CASSSHEDTGELFF
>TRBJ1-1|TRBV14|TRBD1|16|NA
TGTGCCAGCAGCAAACCAGGGAACAGGGGGAGGGAGGCAGCTTTCTTT
CASSKPGNRGREAAFF
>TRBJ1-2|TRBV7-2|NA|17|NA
TGTGCCAGCAGCTTACATTCCAGGCGGGTCGGCGCCTATGGCTACACCTTC
CASSLHSRRVGAYGYTF
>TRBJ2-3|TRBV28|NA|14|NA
TGTGCCAGCACCCTCAACTACTTTACAGATACGCAGTATTTT
CASTLNYFTDTQYF
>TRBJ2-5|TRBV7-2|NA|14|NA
TGTGCCAGCAGCTCCGGGACACAGAAAGAGACCCAGTACTTC
CASSSGTQKETQYF
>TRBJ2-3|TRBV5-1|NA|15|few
TGCGCCAGCAGCCTGGCCTGGAAGAACACAGATACGCAGTATTTT
CASSLAWKNTDTQYF
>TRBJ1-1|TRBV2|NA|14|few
TGTGCCAGCAGTGAGGTCGGGGGTTACACTGAAGCTTTCTTT
CASSEVGGYTEAFF
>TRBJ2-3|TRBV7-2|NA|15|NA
TGTGCCAGCAGCTTTCCTAGCTTGAGGGCAGATACGCAGTATTTT
CASSFPSLRADTQYF
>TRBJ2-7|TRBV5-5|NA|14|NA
TGTGCCAGCAGCTCGGAAGATATCGATGGCGAGCAGTACTTC
CASSSEDIDGEQYF
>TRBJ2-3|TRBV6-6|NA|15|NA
TGTGCCAGCAGCTTGGGCCGAGGGACCACAGATACGCAGTATTTT
CASSLGRGTTDTQYF
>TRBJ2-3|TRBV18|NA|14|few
TGTGCCAGCTCACCACCGGGGGGGCGTGATACGCAGTATTTT
CASSPPGGRDTQYF
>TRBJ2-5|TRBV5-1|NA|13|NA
TGCGCCAGCAGCCCCGGGCCCCAAGAGACCCAGTACTTC
CASSPGPQETQYF
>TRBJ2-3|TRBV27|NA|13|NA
TGTGCCAGCAGTTTTCAGGGAACAGATACGCAGTATTTT
CASSFQGTDTQYF
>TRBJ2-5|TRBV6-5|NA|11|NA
TGTGCCAGCACTCACCAGGAGACCCAGTACTTC
CASTHQETQYF
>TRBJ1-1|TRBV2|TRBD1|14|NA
TGTGCCAGGGACAGGGCCGAGGTAGATACTGAAGCTTTCTTT
CARDRAEVDTEAFF
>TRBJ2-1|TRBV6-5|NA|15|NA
TGTGCCAGCACCACTGGACGGGATGCCCCCAATGAGCAGTTCTTC
CASTTGRDAPNEQFF
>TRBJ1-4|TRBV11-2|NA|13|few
TGTGCCAGCAGCTTAGGGGTCGAGGAAAAACTGTTTTTT
CASSLGVEEKLFF
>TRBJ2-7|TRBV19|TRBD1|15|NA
TGTGCCAGTAGCCTACTGAACCAGCAGGGGGCCGAGCAGTACTTC
CASSLLNQQGAEQYF
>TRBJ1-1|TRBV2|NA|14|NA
TGTGCCAGCAGTGAAAACAGTCTGAACACTGAAGCTTTCTTT
CASSENSLNTEAFF
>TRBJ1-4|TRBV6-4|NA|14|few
TGTGCCAGCAGTGACAGGGGAGAAGGTGAAAAACTGTTTTTT
CASSDRGEGEKLFF
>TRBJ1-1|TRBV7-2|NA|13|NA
TGTGCCAGCAGCTTACTCGGGGAGCCCGAAGCTTTCTTT
CASSLLGEPEAFF
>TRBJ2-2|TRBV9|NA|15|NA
TGTGCCAGCAGTTCCACGGGGGTGGACACCGGGGAGCTGTTTTTT
CASSSTGVDTGELFF
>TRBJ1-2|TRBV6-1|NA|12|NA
TGTGCCAGCAGTGAAGCTTGGTCTGGCTACACCTTC
CASSEAWSGYTF
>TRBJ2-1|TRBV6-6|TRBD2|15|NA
TGTGCCAGCAGAGATACTAGCGGGAGGGTCTATGAGCAGTTCTTC
CASRDTSGRVYEQFF
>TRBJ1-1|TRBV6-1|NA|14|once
TGTGCCAGCCGTTCTTTGGGGGGGGGAACTGAAGCTTTCTTT
CASRSLGGGTEAFF
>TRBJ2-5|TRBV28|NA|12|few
TGTGCCAGCAGTTTACGAAAAGAGACCCAGTACTTC
CASSLRKETQYF
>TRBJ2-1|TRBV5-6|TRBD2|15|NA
TGTGCCAGCAGCTTGAGGGTAGCGGGAGTTGGGGAGCAGTTCTTC
CASSLRVAGVGEQFF
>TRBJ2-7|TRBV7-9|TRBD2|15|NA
TGTGCCAGCAGCTTAGGCCTAGCGGGAGGCTACGAGCAGTACTTC
CASSLGLAGGYEQYF
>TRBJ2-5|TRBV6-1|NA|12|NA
TGTGCCAGTACAGGGCGGCTCGAGACCCAGTACTTC
CASTGRLETQYF
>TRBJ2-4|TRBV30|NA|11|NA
TGTGCCTGGAGTGTATTGGGGATTCAGTACTTC
CAWSVLGIQYF
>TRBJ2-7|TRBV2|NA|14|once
TGTGCCAGCAGTTACAGGGAGGTAGTTGCCGAGCAGTACTTC
CASSYREVVAEQYF
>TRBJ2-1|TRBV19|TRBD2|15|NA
TGTGCCAGTACCCCTGGACTAGCGGACAGCAATGAGCAGTTCTTC
CASTPGLADSNEQFF
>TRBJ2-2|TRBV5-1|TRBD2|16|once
TGCGCCAGCAGCTCTGGACTAGCGGGAGTCACCGGGGAGCTGTTTTTT
CASSSGLAGVTGELFF
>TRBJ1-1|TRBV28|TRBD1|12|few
TGTGCCAGCAGGACAGGGGGCACTGAAGCTTTCTTT
CASRTGGTEAFF
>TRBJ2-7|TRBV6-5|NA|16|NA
TGTGCCAGCAGTTACTCCCTAGGGGGTCGGAACTACGAGCAGTACTTC
CASSYSLGGRNYEQYF
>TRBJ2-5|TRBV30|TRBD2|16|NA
TGTGCCTGGAGTGGTGGGCTAGCGGGGGCCCAAGAGACCCAGTACTTC
CAWSGGLAGAQETQYF
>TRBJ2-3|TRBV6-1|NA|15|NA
TGTGCCAGCAGTGGTGTGACTAGGGGAGGAGATACGCAGTATTTT
CASSGVTRGGDTQYF
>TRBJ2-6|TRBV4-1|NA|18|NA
TGCGCCAGCAGCCAAGATCCGGTGAGACCCTCTGGGGCCAACGTCCTGACTTTC
CASSQDPVRPSGANVLTF
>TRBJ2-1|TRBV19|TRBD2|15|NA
TGTGCCAGTAGTCCTAGCGGGAGGGCCAGAGATGAGCAGTTCTTC
CASSPSGRARDEQFF
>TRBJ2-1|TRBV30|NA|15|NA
TGTGCCTGGAGTGTATCGGTGACGGGAGTGGATGAGCAGTTCTTC
CAWSVSVTGVDEQFF
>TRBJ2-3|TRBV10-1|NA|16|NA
TGCGCCAGCAGTGGTAGTCGGGGGTTATCCACAGATACGCAGTATTTT
CASSGSRGLSTDTQYF
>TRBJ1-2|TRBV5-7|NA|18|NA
TGTGCCAGCAGCTTGCCCCCCCCCGGGACCGAAGCTAACTATGGCTACACCTTC
CASSLPPPGTEANYGYTF
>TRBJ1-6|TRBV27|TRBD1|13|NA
TGTGCCAGCAGTTTGGACAGGAATTCACCCCTCCACTTT
CASSLDRNSPLHF
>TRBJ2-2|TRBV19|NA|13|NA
TGTGCCAGTAGTACGCAGTCCGCCGGGGAGCTGTTTTTT
CASSTQSAGELFF
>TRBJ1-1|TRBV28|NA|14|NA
TGTGCCAGCAGTTTAGTACTCCGGAACACTGAAGCTTTCTTT
CASSLVLRNTEAFF
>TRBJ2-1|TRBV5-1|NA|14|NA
TGCGCCAGCAGCTTGGGGTCGGAGAACAATGAGCAGTTCTTC
CASSLGSENNEQFF
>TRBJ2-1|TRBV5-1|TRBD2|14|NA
TGCGCCAGCAGCCCGACTAGCGGGATGCTTGAGCAGTTCTTC
CASSPTSGMLEQFF
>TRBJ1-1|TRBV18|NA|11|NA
TGTGCCAGCCGAATGGACCTAAATCCCTTCTTT
CASRMDLNPFF
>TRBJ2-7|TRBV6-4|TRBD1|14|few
TGTGCCAGCAGTGAGGGGACAGGGAGCTACGAGCAGTACTTC
CASSEGTGSYEQYF